This T cell receptor (beta chain) was sequenced during a study of T cells after yellow fever vaccination. The study made its TCR cDNA through 5'RACE template switching. That step introduced a universal primer site along with UMIs. MiXCR, run by TCRdb on the 5' RACE reads, gives a single entry per CDR3 protein. The sample carries 340,000 or so distinct CDR3 sequences, roughly an eighth recorded once. This CDR3 has 16 amino acids. J gave up 5 bases and V 4 bases, and 8 bases lay outside the gene matches. Germline assignment: CDR1 MNHEY and CDR2 SVGAGI. Only a few counts were recorded for this clonotype.

This receptor was identified in a young man who received the YFV17D yellow fever vaccine. The genes are TRBV6-5 and TRBJ2-3, with 11 bases that match TRBD2. This material consisted of CD4+ T cells sorted from PBMCs, taken 15 days after the yellow fever booster vaccination. The CDR3 loop reads CASSLTSGGGLDTQYF. DNA of the CDR3: TGTGCCAGCAGTTTAACTAGCGGGGGAGGATTAGATACGCAGTATTTT.